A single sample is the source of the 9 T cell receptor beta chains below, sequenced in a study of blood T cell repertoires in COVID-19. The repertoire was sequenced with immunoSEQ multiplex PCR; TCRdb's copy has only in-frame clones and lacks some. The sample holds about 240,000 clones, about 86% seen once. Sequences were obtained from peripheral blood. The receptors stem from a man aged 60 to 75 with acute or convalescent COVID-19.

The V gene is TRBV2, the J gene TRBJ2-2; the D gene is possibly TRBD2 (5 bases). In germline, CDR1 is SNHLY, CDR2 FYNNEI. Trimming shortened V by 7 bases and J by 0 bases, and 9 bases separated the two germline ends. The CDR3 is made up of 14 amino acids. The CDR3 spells CASTEVSNTGELFF. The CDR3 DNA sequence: TGTGCCAGCACGGAGGTTTCGAACACCGGGGAGCTGTTTTTT. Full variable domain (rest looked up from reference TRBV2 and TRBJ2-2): EPEVTQTPSHQVTQMGQEVILRCVPISNHLYFYWYRQILGQKVEFLVSFYNNEISEKSEIFDDQFSVERPDGSNFTLKIRSTKLEDSAMYFCASTEVSNTGELFFGEGSRLTVL.

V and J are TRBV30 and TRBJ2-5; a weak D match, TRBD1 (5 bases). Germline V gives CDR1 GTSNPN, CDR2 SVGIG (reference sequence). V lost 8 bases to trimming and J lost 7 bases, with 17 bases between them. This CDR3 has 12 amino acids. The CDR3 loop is CASGADRGTQYF. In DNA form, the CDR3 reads TGTGCCAGTGGGGCGGATAGGGGGACCCAGTACTTC. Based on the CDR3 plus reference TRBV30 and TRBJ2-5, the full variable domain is SQTIHQWPATLVQPVGSPLSLECTVEGTSNPNLYWYRQAAGRGLQLLFYSVGIGQISSEVPQNLSASRPQDRQFILSSKKLLLSDSGFYLCASGADRGTQYFGPGTRLLVL.

Here the CDR3 reads CASSRDRMNTEAFF. CDR3 nucleotide sequence: TGTGCCAGCAGTCGGGACAGAATGAACACTGAAGCTTTCTTT. This rearrangement joins TRBV6-5 to TRBJ1-1, with 7 bases aligning to TRBD1. The V and J ends lost 5 bases and 0 bases, in that order; junction bases with no gene match: 3. The length of the CDR3 is 14 residues. Germline lookup yields CDR1 MNHEY and CDR2 SVGAGI.

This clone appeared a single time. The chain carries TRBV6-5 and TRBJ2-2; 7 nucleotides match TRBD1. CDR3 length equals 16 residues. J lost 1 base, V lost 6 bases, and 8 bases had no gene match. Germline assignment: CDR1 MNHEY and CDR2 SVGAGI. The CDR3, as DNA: TGTGCCAGCAGCTACGCCGGGACAGAGAACACCGGGGAGCTGTTTTTT. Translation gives CASSYAGTENTGELFF.

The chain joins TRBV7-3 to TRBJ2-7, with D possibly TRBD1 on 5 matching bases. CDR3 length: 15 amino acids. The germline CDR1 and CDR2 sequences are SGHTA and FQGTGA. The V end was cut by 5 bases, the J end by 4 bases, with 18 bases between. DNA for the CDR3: TGTGCCAGCAGCCCCCACCCAGGGCCTTCATACGAGCAGTACTTC. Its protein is CASSPHPGPSYEQYF. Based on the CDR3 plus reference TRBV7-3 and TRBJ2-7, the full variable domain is GAGVSQTPSNKVTEKGKYVELRCDPISGHTALYWYRQSLGQGPEFLIYFQGTGAADDSGLPNDRFFAVRPEGSVSTLKIQRTERGDSAVYLCASSPHPGPSYEQYFGPGTRLTVT.

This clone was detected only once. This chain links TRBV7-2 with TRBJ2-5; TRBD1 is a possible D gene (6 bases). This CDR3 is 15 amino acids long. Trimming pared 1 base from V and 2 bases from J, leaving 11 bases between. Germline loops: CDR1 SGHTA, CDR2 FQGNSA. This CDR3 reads CASSLVTGPQETQYF. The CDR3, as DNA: TGTGCCAGCAGCTTAGTGACAGGACCACAAGAGACCCAGTACTTC.

This chain's CDR3 is CAIRTSGPNEQFF. For the CDR3, the DNA is TGTGCCATCAGGACTAGCGGGCCCAATGAGCAGTTCTTC. This chain connects TRBV10-3 to TRBJ2-1, with TRBD2 matching over 10 bases. The germline CDR1 and CDR2 sequences are ENHRY and SYGVKD. The CDR3 loop spans 13 amino acids. Trimming took 6 bases from V and 6 from J; bases not matched to a gene: 2.

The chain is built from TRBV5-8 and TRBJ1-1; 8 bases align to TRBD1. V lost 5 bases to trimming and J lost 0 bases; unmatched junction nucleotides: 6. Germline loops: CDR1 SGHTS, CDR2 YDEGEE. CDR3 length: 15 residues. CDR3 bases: TGTGCCAGCAGGGCTACCAGGGGGCTGAACACTGAAGCTTTCTTT. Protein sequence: CASRATRGLNTEAFF.

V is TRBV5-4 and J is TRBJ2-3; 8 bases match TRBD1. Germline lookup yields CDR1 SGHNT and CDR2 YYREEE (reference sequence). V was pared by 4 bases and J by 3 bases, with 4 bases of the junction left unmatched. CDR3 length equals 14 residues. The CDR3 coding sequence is TGTGCCAGCAGCGGATGGACAGGGACAGATACGCAGTATTTT. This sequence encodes CASSGWTGTDTQYF. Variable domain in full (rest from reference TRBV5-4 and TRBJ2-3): ETGVTQSPTHLIKTRGQQVTLRCSSQSGHNTVSWYQQALGQGPQFIFQYYREEENGRGNFPPRFSGLQFPNYSSELNVNALELDDSALYLCASSGWTGTDTQYFGPGTRLTVL.